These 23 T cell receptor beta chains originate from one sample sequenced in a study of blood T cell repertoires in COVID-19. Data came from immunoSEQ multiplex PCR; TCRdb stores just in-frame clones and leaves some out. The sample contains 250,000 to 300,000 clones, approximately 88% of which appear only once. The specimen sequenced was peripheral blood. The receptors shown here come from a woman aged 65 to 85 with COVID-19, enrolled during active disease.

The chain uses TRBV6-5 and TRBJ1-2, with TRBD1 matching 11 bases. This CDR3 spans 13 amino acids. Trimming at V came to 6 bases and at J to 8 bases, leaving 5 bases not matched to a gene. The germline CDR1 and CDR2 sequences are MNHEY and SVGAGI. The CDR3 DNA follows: TGTGCCAGCAGCCGGGGGACAGGGGGAGGCTACACCTTC. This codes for CASSRGTGGGYTF.

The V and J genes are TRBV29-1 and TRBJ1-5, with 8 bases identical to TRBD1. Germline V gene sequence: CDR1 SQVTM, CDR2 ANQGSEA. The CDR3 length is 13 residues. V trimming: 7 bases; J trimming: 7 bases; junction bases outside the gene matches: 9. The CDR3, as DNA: TGCAGCGCCAGACAGGGGTGGAACCAGCCCCAGCATTTT. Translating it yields CSARQGWNQPQHF.

The CDR3 sequence is CATSGTSGDNEQFF. Here the CDR3 DNA reads TGTGCCACCTCCGGGACTAGCGGGGACAATGAGCAGTTCTTC. V usage is TRBV11-3 and J usage is TRBJ2-1, with TRBD2 matching 13 bases. This CDR3 spans 14 amino acids. Germline V gene sequence: CDR1 SGHNT, CDR2 YENEEA. J was trimmed by 5 bases and V by 10 bases; bases with no gene match: 5. Drawing the rest from reference TRBV11-3 and TRBJ2-1, the complete variable domain is EAGVVQSPRYKIIEKKQPVAFWCNPISGHNTLYWYLQNLGQGPELLIRYENEEAVDDSQLPKDRFSAERLKGVDSTLKIQPAELGDSAVYLCATSGTSGDNEQFFGPGTRLTVL.

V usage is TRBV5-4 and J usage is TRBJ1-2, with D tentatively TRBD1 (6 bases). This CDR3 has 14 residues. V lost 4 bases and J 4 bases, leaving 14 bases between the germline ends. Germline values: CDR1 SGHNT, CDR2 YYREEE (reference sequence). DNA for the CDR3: TGTGCCAGCAGCCTAAACACAGGGATCTATGGCTACACCTTC. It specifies CASSLNTGIYGYTF. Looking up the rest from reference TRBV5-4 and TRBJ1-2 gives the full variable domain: ETGVTQSPTHLIKTRGQQVTLRCSSQSGHNTVSWYQQALGQGPQFIFQYYREEENGRGNFPPRFSGLQFPNYSSELNVNALELDDSALYLCASSLNTGIYGYTFGSGTRLTVV.

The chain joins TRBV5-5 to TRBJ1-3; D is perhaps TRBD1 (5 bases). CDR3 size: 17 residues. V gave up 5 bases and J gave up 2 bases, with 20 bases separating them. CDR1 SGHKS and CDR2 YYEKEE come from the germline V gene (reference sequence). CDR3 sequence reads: CASSKIPSGPTGNTIYF. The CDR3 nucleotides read TGTGCCAGCAGTAAGATCCCGTCAGGGCCGACTGGAAACACCATATATTTT.

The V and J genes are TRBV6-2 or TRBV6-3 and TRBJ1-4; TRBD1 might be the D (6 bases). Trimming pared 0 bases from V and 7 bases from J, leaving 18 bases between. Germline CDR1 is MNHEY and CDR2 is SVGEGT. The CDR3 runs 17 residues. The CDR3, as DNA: TGTGCCAGCAGTTACTCGTTAATCGGGGGGCCGAGTGAAAAACTGTTTTTT. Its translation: CASSYSLIGGPSEKLFF.

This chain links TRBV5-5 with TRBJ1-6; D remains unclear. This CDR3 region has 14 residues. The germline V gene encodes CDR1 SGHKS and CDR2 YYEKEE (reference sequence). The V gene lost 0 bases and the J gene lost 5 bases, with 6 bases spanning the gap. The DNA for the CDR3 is TGTGCCAGCAGCTTGGGGCAGAATAATTCACCCCTCCACTTT. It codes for CASSLGQNNSPLHF.

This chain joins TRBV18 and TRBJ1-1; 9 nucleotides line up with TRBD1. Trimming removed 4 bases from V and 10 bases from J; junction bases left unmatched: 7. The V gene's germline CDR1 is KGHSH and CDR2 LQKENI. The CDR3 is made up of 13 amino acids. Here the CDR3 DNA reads TGTGCCAGCTCACTACAGGGGGCTCCGGGAGCTTTCTTT. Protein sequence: CASSLQGAPGAFF.

CDR3 sequence (DNA): TGTGCCAGCACCTACGGGGGCTCCTACAATGAGCAGTTCTTC. It codes for CASTYGGSYNEQFF. This chain uses TRBV27 with TRBJ2-1; D is perhaps TRBD2 (6 bases). This CDR3 has 14 amino acids. CDR1 and CDR2 from the germline V gene are MNHEY and SMNVEV (reference sequence). V lost 7 bases and J lost 0, with 10 bases in between.

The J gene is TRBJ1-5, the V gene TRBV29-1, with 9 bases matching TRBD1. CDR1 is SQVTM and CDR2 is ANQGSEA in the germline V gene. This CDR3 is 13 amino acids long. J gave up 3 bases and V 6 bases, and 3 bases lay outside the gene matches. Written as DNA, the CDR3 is TGCAGCGTGGGACAGGGTGACAATCAGCCCCAGCATTTT. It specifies CSVGQGDNQPQHF.

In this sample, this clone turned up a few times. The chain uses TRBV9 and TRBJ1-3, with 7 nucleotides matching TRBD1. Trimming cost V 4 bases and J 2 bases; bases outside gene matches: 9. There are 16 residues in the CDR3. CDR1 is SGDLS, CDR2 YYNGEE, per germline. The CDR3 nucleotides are TGTGCCAGCAGCCCCGTAGACAGGGTTGCTGGAAACACCATATATTTT. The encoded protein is CASSPVDRVAGNTIYF.

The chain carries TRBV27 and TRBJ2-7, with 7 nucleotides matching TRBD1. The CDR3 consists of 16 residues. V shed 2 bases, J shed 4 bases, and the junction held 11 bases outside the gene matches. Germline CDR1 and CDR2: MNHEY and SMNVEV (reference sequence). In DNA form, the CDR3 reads TGTGCCAGCAGTTTAGTGCGGGTAGAGGGGGCTTACGAGCAGTACTTC. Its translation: CASSLVRVEGAYEQYF.

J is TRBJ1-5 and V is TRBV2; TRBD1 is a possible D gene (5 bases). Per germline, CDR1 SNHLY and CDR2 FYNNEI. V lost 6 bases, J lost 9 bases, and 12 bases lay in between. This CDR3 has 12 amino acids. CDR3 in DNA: TGTGCCAGCAGCTCAGGGAAACTGCCCCAGCATTTT. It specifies CASSSGKLPQHF.

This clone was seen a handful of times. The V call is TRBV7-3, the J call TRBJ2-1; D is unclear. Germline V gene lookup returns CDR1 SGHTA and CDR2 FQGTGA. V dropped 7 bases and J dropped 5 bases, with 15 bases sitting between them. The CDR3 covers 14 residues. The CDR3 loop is CASKRTAEDNEQFF. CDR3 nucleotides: TGTGCCAGCAAAAGAACGGCGGAAGACAATGAGCAGTTCTTC.

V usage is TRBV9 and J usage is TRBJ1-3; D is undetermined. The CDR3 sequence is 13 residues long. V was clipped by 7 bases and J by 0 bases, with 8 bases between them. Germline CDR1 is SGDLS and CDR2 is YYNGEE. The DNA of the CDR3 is TGTGCCAGCTCCGAACTCTCTGGAAACACCATATATTTT. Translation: CASSELSGNTIYF.

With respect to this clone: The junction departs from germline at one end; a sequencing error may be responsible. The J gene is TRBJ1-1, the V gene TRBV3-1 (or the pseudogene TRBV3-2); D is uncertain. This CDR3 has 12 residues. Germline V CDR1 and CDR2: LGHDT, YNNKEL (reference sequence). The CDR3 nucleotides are TGTGCCAGCAGCCAAGATACGGGAGCATGGGACTTT. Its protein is CASSQDTGAWDF.

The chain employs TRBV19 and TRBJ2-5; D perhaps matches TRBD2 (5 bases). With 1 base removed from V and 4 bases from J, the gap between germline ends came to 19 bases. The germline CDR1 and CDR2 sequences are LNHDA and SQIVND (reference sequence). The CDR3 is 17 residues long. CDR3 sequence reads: CASSIGALARAGETQYF. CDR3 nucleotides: TGTGCCAGTAGTATAGGCGCCCTAGCCCGAGCAGGAGAGACCCAGTACTTC.

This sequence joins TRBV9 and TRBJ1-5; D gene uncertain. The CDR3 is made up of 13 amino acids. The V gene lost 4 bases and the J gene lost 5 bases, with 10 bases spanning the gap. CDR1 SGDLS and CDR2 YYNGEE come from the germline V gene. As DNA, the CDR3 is TGTGCCAGCAGCCTAAACAGTGATCAGCCCCAGCATTTT. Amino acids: CASSLNSDQPQHF.

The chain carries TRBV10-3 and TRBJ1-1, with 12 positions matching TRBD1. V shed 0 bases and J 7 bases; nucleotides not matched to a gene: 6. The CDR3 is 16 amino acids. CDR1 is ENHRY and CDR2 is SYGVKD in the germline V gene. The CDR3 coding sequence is TGTGCCATCAGTGAGTCGGGACAGGGGGCTATTATTGAAGCTTTCTTT. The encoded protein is CAISESGQGAIIEAFF.

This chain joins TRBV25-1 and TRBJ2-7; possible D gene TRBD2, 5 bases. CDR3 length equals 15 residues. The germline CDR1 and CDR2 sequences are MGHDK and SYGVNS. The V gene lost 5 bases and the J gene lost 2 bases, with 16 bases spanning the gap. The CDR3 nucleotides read TGTGCCAGCAGTCCCGTCTGGACTGTAACCTACGAGCAGTACTTC. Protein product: CASSPVWTVTYEQYF.

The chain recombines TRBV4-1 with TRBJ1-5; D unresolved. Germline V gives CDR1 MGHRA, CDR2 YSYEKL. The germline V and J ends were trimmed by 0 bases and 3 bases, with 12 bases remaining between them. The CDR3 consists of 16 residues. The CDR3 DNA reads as TGCGCCAGCAGCCAAGATCTTACAGAGCTCAATCAGCCCCAGCATTTT. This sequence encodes CASSQDLTELNQPQHF.

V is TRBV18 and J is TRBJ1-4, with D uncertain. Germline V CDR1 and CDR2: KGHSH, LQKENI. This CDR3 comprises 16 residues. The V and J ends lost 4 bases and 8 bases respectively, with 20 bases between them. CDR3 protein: CASSLSQAAGREKLFF. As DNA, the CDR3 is TGTGCCAGCTCACTAAGTCAGGCGGCGGGTCGAGAAAAACTGTTTTTT.

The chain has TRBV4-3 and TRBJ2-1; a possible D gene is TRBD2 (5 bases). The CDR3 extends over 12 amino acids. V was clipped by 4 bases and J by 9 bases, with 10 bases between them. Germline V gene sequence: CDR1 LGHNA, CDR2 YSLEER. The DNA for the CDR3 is TGCGCCAGCAGCCGAGGGAAAGGTGAGCAGTTCTTC. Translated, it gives CASSRGKGEQFF.